Below are 26 T cell receptor beta chains sequenced from a single sample in a study of blood T cell repertoires in COVID-19. Here immunoSEQ multiplex PCR was the method, and the copy in TCRdb shows in-frame clones only, minus some. This sample has about 190,000 clones, with approximately 84% found just once. Material for sequencing was peripheral blood. The receptors were sampled from a woman aged 65 to 85 with active or convalescent COVID-19.

This clone was counted many times. The chain employs TRBV19 and TRBJ2-1, with TRBD2 matching over 9 bases. This CDR3 is built from 15 residues. Trimming cost V 5 bases and J 10 bases; bases outside gene matches: 12. The germline V gene has CDR1 LNHDA and CDR2 SQIVND (reference sequence). CDR3 in DNA: TGTGCCAGTAGTGCTAGCGGGGTCCTAACGGGGGAGCAGTTCTTC. This encodes CASSASGVLTGEQFF.

Details on this clone: This CDR3 is also generated by other DNA sequences in the sample. This chain joins TRBV9 and TRBJ2-7, with TRBD2 identical over 14 bases. Unmatched junction bases numbered 4, after V lost 4 bases and J lost 4 bases. The germline V gene has CDR1 SGDLS and CDR2 YYNGEE. The CDR3 is made up of 15 amino acids. The CDR3 coding sequence is TGTGCCAGCAGCCCAGGGACTAGCGGGAGTTACGAGCAGTACTTC. Its translation is CASSPGTSGSYEQYF.

J is TRBJ2-7 and V is TRBV5-5; weak D call: TRBD2 (5 bases). Germline values: CDR1 SGHKS, CDR2 YYEKEE (reference sequence). This CDR3 region has 13 residues. V was pared by 1 base and J by 1 base, with 6 bases between. DNA for the CDR3: TGTGCCAGCAGCTTGCGGACTTCCTACGAGCAGTACTTC. It encodes CASSLRTSYEQYF.

This clone occurred a few times. The CDR3 sequence is CASSLSGVYTGELFF. The CDR3 DNA sequence: TGTGCCAGCAGCTTGAGCGGGGTATACACCGGGGAGCTGTTTTTT. The V gene is TRBV5-5, the J gene TRBJ2-2; 7 bases line up with TRBD2. J lost 3 bases, V lost 1 base, and 3 bases had no gene match. The V gene's germline CDR1 is SGHKS and CDR2 YYEKEE (reference sequence). This CDR3 has 15 residues.

The chain uses TRBV24-1 and TRBJ2-1, with D possibly matching TRBD2 (6 bases). Between the trimmed V and J ends, which lost 2 bases and 3 bases, there was a span of 16 bases. The CDR3 has 17 residues. Germline CDR1 KGHDR, CDR2 SFDVKD. The CDR3, as DNA: TGTGCCACCAGTGATTCGGGAGCGCGGGGTAACTACAATGAGCAGTTCTTC. It yields the protein CATSDSGARGNYNEQFF.

The table lists this clone with a count of one. This chain links TRBV3-1 (or the pseudogene TRBV3-2) with TRBJ2-7; D ambiguous. Germline CDR1 reads LGHDT; CDR2 reads YNNKEL (reference sequence). The V end was cut by 4 bases, the J end by 6 bases, with 7 bases between. This CDR3 is built from 11 residues. The DNA for the CDR3 is TGTGCCAGCAGCCTAGGCGGCGAGCAGTACTTC. It specifies CASSLGGEQYF.

The V and J genes are TRBV6-5 and TRBJ2-1; 13 bases are shared with TRBD2. Germline V gene data show CDR1 as MNHEY and CDR2 as SVGAGI. This CDR3 has 16 residues. Trimming removed 2 bases from V and 7 bases from J; junction bases left unmatched: 5. CDR3 region: CASSYDGLAGVNEQFF. In DNA form, the CDR3 reads TGTGCCAGCAGTTACGACGGACTAGCGGGAGTGAATGAGCAGTTCTTC.

This clone came up once. The chain combines TRBV4-1 with TRBJ1-1; 7 bases are shared with TRBD1. The CDR3 has 15 residues. The J segment lost 8 bases and the V segment lost 4 bases, leaving 13 bases of the junction unmatched. The V gene's germline CDR1 is MGHRA and CDR2 YSYEKL. This CDR3 is CASSLHRTGEEEAFF. DNA for the CDR3: TGCGCCAGCAGCCTACATCGGACAGGAGAGGAGGAAGCTTTCTTT.

The V and J genes are TRBV7-6 and TRBJ2-1, with 13 bases lining up with TRBD2. Germline values: CDR1 SGHVS, CDR2 FNYEAQ. The CDR3 runs to 16 residues. V dropped 3 bases and J dropped 8; count of bases not matched to a gene: 7. The CDR3 DNA reads as TGTGCCAGCAGCTTCGGACTAGCGGGAGAAGGCGATGAGCAGTTCTTC. This translates into CASSFGLAGEGDEQFF.

This sequence joins TRBV6-5 and TRBJ2-7, with TRBD1 as a possible D gene (5 bases). Trimming took 7 bases from V and 2 from J, leaving 15 bases between them. The CDR3 has 14 amino acids. Germline CDR1 MNHEY, CDR2 SVGAGI. CDR3 amino acids: CASKQGPGTYEQYF. The CDR3 nucleotides read TGTGCCAGCAAGCAGGGCCCAGGGACCTACGAGCAGTACTTC.

This clone was found a few times. This chain uses TRBV27 with TRBJ2-5, with D tentatively TRBD2 (6 bases). The germline gives CDR1 MNHEY, CDR2 SMNVEV (reference sequence). The V gene lost 1 base and the J gene lost 10 bases, with 16 bases spanning the gap. This CDR3 is built from 14 residues. The chain's CDR3 is CASSLLRGGGVQYF. CDR3 nucleotide sequence: TGTGCCAGCAGTTTATTGAGGGGCGGAGGGGTCCAGTACTTC.

In this sample, this clone turned up once. The CDR3 reads CASSPPGGQGVDTQYF. The CDR3, as DNA: TGTGCCAGCAGCCCTCCTGGAGGGCAGGGGGTAGATACGCAGTATTTT. This chain joins TRBV7-6 and TRBJ2-3; D possibly corresponds to TRBD1 (7 bases). CDR1 SGHVS and CDR2 FNYEAQ come from the germline V gene. V was pared by 5 bases and J by 5 bases, with 20 bases between. The CDR3 consists of 16 residues.

The CDR3: CASSIWAGPNEKLFF. The CDR3, as DNA: TGTGCCAGTAGTATATGGGCAGGTCCGAATGAAAAACTGTTTTTT. V is TRBV19 and J is TRBJ1-4; D gene unclear. The CDR3 runs 15 residues. Germline values: CDR1 LNHDA, CDR2 SQIVND (reference sequence). V was clipped by 2 bases and J by 5 bases, with 12 bases between them. The variable domain in full, completed from reference TRBV19 and TRBJ1-4, reads DGGITQSPKYLFRKEGQNVTLSCEQNLNHDAMYWYRQDPGQGLRLIYYSQIVNDFQKGDIAEGYSVSREKKESFPLTVTSAQKNPTAFYLCASSIWAGPNEKLFFGSGTQLSVL.

The V gene is TRBV18, the J gene TRBJ2-2, with 7 positions matching TRBD1. This CDR3 comprises 18 residues. The trim removed 3 bases at V and 0 bases at J, leaving 10 bases unmatched. Germline V lookup: CDR1 KGHSH, CDR2 LQKENI. CDR3 residues: CASSPPTGWSANTGELFF. The CDR3 coding sequence is TGTGCCAGCTCACCTCCGACAGGGTGGTCCGCGAACACCGGGGAGCTGTTTTTT.

The chain links TRBV27 to TRBJ2-6; no clear D. Trimming pared 6 bases from V and 0 bases from J, leaving 9 bases between. CDR1 is MNHEY, CDR2 SMNVEV, per germline (reference sequence). The CDR3 has 15 residues. As DNA, the CDR3 is TGTGCCAGCAGCAAATACAGCTCTGGGGCCAACGTCCTGACTTTC. It specifies CASSKYSSGANVLTF.

V is TRBV4-1 and J is TRBJ2-2, with no clear D. The CDR3 extends over 16 amino acids. Germline CDR1 MGHRA, CDR2 YSYEKL. Trimming cost V 4 bases and J 6 bases, with 18 bases left between them. The CDR3 DNA sequence: TGCGCCAGCAGCCCCCTACCCCAAGTAGTTTCCGGGGAGCTGTTTTTT. Translated: CASSPLPQVVSGELFF.

The rearrangement joins TRBV27 to TRBJ1-5; 11 nucleotides match TRBD1. CDR3 length: 15 residues. CDR1 and CDR2 (germline): MNHEY, SMNVEV (reference sequence). J gave up 4 bases and V 6 bases, and 5 bases lay outside the gene matches. Here the CDR3 DNA reads TGTGCCAGCAGAGCCGGGACAGGGGGTAATCAGCCCCAGCATTTT. It encodes CASRAGTGGNQPQHF.

This clone is a singleton in its sample. This chain links TRBV6-5 with TRBJ2-1, with 7 bases fitting TRBD2. The CDR3 length is 14 residues. V trimming: 2 bases; J trimming: 5 bases; junction bases outside the gene matches: 3. Germline V gene data show CDR1 as MNHEY and CDR2 as SVGAGI. The CDR3 region has the DNA TGTGCCAGCAGTTACGGGACTAACAACAATGAGCAGTTCTTC. It translates to CASSYGTNNNEQFF.

The rearrangement links TRBV4-1 to TRBJ1-1, with a possible D match to TRBD1 (5 bases). Germline lookup yields CDR1 MGHRA and CDR2 YSYEKL. CDR3 length: 15 amino acids. Trimming pared 1 base from V and 0 bases from J, leaving 9 bases between. CDR3 DNA sequence: TGCGCCAGCAGCCAAGTAAAAGGGGTGAACACTGAAGCTTTCTTT. It is translated as CASSQVKGVNTEAFF.

As for this clone: The sample carries other DNA sequences with the same CDR3. The chain carries TRBV6-5 and TRBJ1-5; 7 nucleotides agree with TRBD1. The junction had 5 bases not matched to a gene; V was cut back by 6 bases and J by 0 bases. CDR1 and CDR2 from the germline V gene are MNHEY and SVGAGI. CDR3 length equals 15 residues. The CDR3 sequence is CASRPGQYSNQPQHF. The CDR3 coding sequence is TGTGCCAGCAGGCCGGGACAGTATAGCAATCAGCCCCAGCATTTT.

This chain connects TRBV12-5 to TRBJ1-2; D unresolved. Between the trimmed V and J ends, which lost 0 bases and 4 bases, there was a span of 15 bases. Germline assignment: CDR1 LGHNT and CDR2 FRNRAP. The CDR3 has 16 residues. The CDR3 DNA is TGTGCTAGTGGTTTGGTACTCAGGCAGGCCACCTATGGCTACACCTTC. It yields the protein CASGLVLRQATYGYTF.

V usage is TRBV7-2 and J usage is TRBJ2-3; 7 bases are a match to TRBD1. The CDR3 runs to 16 residues. Germline CDR1 SGHTA, CDR2 FQGNSA. V lost 5 bases and J lost 2; bases outside the gene matches: 10. DNA for the CDR3: TGTGCCAGCAGCCCACGGACAGGAGTAACCACAGATACGCAGTATTTT. Translating gives CASSPRTGVTTDTQYF.

V is TRBV5-8 and J is TRBJ2-3; 7 bases align to TRBD2. V shed 2 bases and J 2 bases; nucleotides not matched to a gene: 11. Germline loops: CDR1 SGHTS, CDR2 YDEGEE. This CDR3 contains 17 residues. CDR3 amino acids: CASSFGAGATYTDTQYF. CDR3 DNA sequence: TGTGCCAGCAGCTTTGGGGCGGGAGCAACTTACACAGATACGCAGTATTTT.

The chain joins TRBV28 to TRBJ1-2; perhaps TRBD1 as D (5 bases). The CDR3 sequence is 14 residues long. Germline CDR1 reads MDHEN; CDR2 reads SYDVKM. The germline V and J ends were trimmed by 4 bases and 2 bases, with 11 bases remaining between them. CDR3: CASSSDGGNYGYTF. Written as DNA, the CDR3 is TGTGCCAGCAGTTCCGATGGGGGGAACTATGGCTACACCTTC.

This clone was detected a few times. This sequence joins TRBV2 and TRBJ2-7; perhaps TRBD1 as D (6 bases). V lost 8 bases, J lost 6 bases, and 14 bases lay in between. Germline V gene lookup returns CDR1 SNHLY and CDR2 FYNNEI. This CDR3 comprises 12 residues. The CDR3: CASGGSFTEQYF. The CDR3 DNA is TGTGCCAGCGGGGGCAGTTTTACCGAGCAGTACTTC. Filled out from reference TRBV2 and TRBJ2-7, the complete variable domain reads EPEVTQTPSHQVTQMGQEVILRCVPISNHLYFYWYRQILGQKVEFLVSFYNNEISEKSEIFDDQFSVERPDGSNFTLKIRSTKLEDSAMYFCASGGSFTEQYFGPGTRLTVT.

The chain has TRBV5-1 and TRBJ2-1, with D unresolved. This CDR3 spans 14 amino acids. Germline CDR1 reads SGHRS; CDR2 reads YFSETQ. With 0 bases removed from V and 7 bases from J, the gap between germline ends came to 11 bases. CDR3 coding DNA: TGCGCCAGCAGCTTGGTGGAGCAAGTGAATGAGCAGTTCTTC. This codes for CASSLVEQVNEQFF.